This T cell receptor (beta chain) was obtained from a study of CD8 T cells in ankylosing spondylitis. Study-wide findings and caveats: A TCR beta motif made of several highly homologous variants seemed typical of ankylosing spondylitis blood. Matched ankylosing spondylitis synovial fluid reportedly contained a significantly enriched population of disease-linked clones. Before this, some motif variants had been reported in reactive arthritis synovial fluid and blood.

Molecular-barcoded quantitative 5'-RACE produced these TCR beta libraries. TCRdb used MiXCR to reprocess the 5' RACE reads, holding one entry per CDR3 protein. The table lists under 850,000 distinct CDR3 sequences, 15% to 20% of them singletons. In germline, CDR1 is MNHEY, CDR2 SMNVEV (reference sequence). Trimming removed 5 bases at V and 1 base at J, with 8 bases between. This CDR3 region has 14 residues. This clonotype was seen repeatedly, ten times or more. The antigen is not known. This chain links TRBV27 with TRBJ2-2; D possibly uses TRBD1 or TRBD2 (5 bases each). The receptor's source is a male donor with ankylosing spondylitis. The sample consisted of blood, either unsorted or a sorted T cell fraction (not recorded which). CDR3 in amino acids: CASSEGLNTGELFF. CDR3 sequence (DNA): TGTGCCAGCAGTGAGGGGTTGAACACCGGGGAGCTGTTTTTT.